The 8 T cell receptor beta chains below come from one sample, sequenced in a study of cytomegalovirus exposure and HLA in healthy donors. TCRdb's copy holds only in-frame clones and misses some; the assay was immunoSEQ multiplex PCR. The data contain some 45,000 clones, about 90% of them singletons. The specimen was PBMCs. The receptors were sampled from a man aged 18-30 years in good health and CMV-seronegative.

This chain uses TRBV2 with TRBJ1-2; 10 bases line up with TRBD1. After removal of 10 bases from V and 3 bases from J, the junction contained 8 bases not matched to a gene. CDR1 is SNHLY and CDR2 is FYNNEI in the germline V gene. The CDR3 has 14 residues. Written as DNA, the CDR3 is TGTGCCACCACGACAGGGGGCTTGTACTATGGCTACACCTTC. Residues: CATTTGGLYYGYTF.

This clone was seen a single time. The chain uses TRBV6-5 and TRBJ1-5, with 8 bases aligning to TRBD1. The V segment lost 6 bases and the J segment 0 bases; nucleotides outside the gene matches: 4. This CDR3 comprises 15 residues. Germline V gene sequence: CDR1 MNHEY, CDR2 SVGAGI. Here the CDR3 DNA reads TGTGCCAGCAGCGGACAGGGTGGTAGCAATCAGCCCCAGCATTTT. This sequence encodes CASSGQGGSNQPQHF.

This clone has a single count. This rearrangement joins TRBV6-4 to TRBJ1-4, with D hard to call. Trimming pared 6 bases from V and 7 bases from J, leaving 21 bases between. The length of the CDR3 is 16 residues. Germline CDR1 is MRHNA and CDR2 is SNTAGT. This CDR3 is CASSRAADSGSEKLFF. The CDR3 DNA follows: TGTGCCAGCAGCCGGGCAGCGGACTCCGGGAGTGAAAAACTGTTTTTT.

In this sample, this clone turned up once. This rearrangement joins TRBV11-2 to TRBJ2-7, with 8 bases matching TRBD1. The CDR3 has 14 amino acids. CDR1 is SGHAT, CDR2 FQNNGV, per germline. V trimming: 1 base; J trimming: 4 bases; junction bases outside the gene matches: 3. Written as DNA, the CDR3 is TGTGCCAGCAGCTTAGCCCAGGGGGCGTACGAGCAGTACTTC. Protein: CASSLAQGAYEQYF.

V gene TRBV20-1 combines with J gene TRBJ2-3; perhaps TRBD2 as D (5 bases). V was cut by 5 bases and J by 5 bases, with 8 bases left in between. Germline CDR1 DFQATT, CDR2 SNEGSKA (reference sequence). The CDR3 is 11 amino acids. CDR3: CSASSGDTQYF. In nucleotides, the CDR3 is TGCAGTGCTTCCAGCGGAGATACGCAGTATTTT.

The gene calls are TRBV6-6 and TRBJ1-5; D is ambiguous. CDR3 length equals 16 residues. V shed 0 bases and J shed 1 base, with 10 bases lying between them. From germline, CDR1 is MNHNY and CDR2 SVGAGI (reference sequence). CDR3 nucleotides: TGTGCCAGCAGTTACTCGATGTCGGTGAGCAATCAGCCCCAGCATTTT. Translating it yields CASSYSMSVSNQPQHF.

The genes are TRBV28 and TRBJ1-5; tentative D call: TRBD1 (6 bases). Trimming shortened V by 7 bases and J by 2 bases, and 18 bases separated the two germline ends. The length of the CDR3 is 16 residues. Germline lookup yields CDR1 MDHEN and CDR2 SYDVKM. The CDR3, as DNA: TGTGCCAGCACCGAGAGCGGGGGGCATGGCAATCAGCCCCAGCATTTT. Amino acids: CASTESGGHGNQPQHF.

V and J are TRBV5-1 and TRBJ2-3; 7 bases are shared with TRBD2. J lost 0 bases, V lost 1 base, and 8 bases had no gene match. The CDR3 is made up of 17 amino acids. Germline V CDR1 and CDR2: SGHRS, YFSETQ. The CDR3 DNA is TGCGCCAGCAGCTTGCGGATGGGCGGGGGAAGCACAGATACGCAGTATTTT. This codes for CASSLRMGGGSTDTQYF.